This is a list of T cell receptor beta chains from one sample in a study of regulatory and conventional T cells in RAG deficiency. Sequenced by immunoSEQ multiplex PCR; TCRdb stores in-frame clones only, minus some. The data contain 30,000 to 40,000 clones, about three quarters of them seen just once; the ten biggest clones take up just under 3.5%. These data were also filed under a second study, of regulatory T cells.

Material: CD4+ effector T cells sorted from blood. The receptors come from a human donor in good health. The CDR3 runs from the conserved cysteine through the conserved F or W. Fields, in order: CDR3 length, D gene, J gene, V gene, clone size, CDR3 protein, CDR3 DNA. A D gene is named only where the DNA matches it firmly. Clone sizes are given selectively: once, few, many, or a class where the clone is expanded.

14	.	TRBJ2-5	TRBV7-3	.	CASSPFGSSETQYF	TGTGCCAGCAGCCCCTTTGGGTCGTCAGAGACCCAGTACTTC
12	.	TRBJ1-2	TRBV29-1	.	CSGWEGFYGYTF	TGCAGCGGGTGGGAGGGGTTCTATGGCTACACCTTC
13	.	TRBJ1-2	TRBV2	.	CASSTSLNYGYTF	TGTGCCAGCAGCACTAGTCTGAACTATGGCTACACCTTC
15	TRBD1	TRBJ1-1	TRBV10-3	.	CAITRQGEVNTEAFF	TGTGCCATCACTCGACAGGGCGAGGTGAACACTGAAGCTTTCTTT
15	.	TRBJ1-4	TRBV5-1	few	CASSLTGATNEKLFF	TGCGCCAGCAGCTTGACGGGGGCTACTAACGAAAAACTGTTTTTT
13	.	TRBJ2-7	TRBV5-1	.	CASSPLPSWEQYF	TGCGCCAGCAGCCCCCTCCCCTCTTGGGAGCAGTACTTC
14	.	TRBJ2-2	TRBV7-9	.	CASSSRTVTGELFF	TGTGCCAGCAGCTCCCGGACTGTCACCGGGGAGCTGTTTTTT
16	.	TRBJ2-6	TRBV7-3	.	CASSLTGTSGANVLTF	TGTGCCAGCAGCTTAACCGGGACTTCAGGGGCCAACGTCCTGACTTTC
15	.	TRBJ2-2	TRBV5-1	.	CASSLATGSTGELFF	TGCGCCAGCAGCTTGGCCACAGGGAGCACCGGGGAGCTGTTTTTT
15	TRBD1	TRBJ2-5	TRBV5-1	.	CASSLWDRGPETQYF	TGCGCCAGCAGCTTGTGGGACAGGGGCCCAGAGACCCAGTACTTC
14	.	TRBJ1-5	TRBV30	few	CAWSVTNGRQPQHF	TGTGCCTGGAGTGTAACGAATGGACGGCAGCCCCAGCATTTT
14	TRBD1	TRBJ2-7	TRBV7-3	.	CASSFGTAPYEQYF	TGTGCCAGCAGCTTCGGGACAGCTCCCTACGAGCAGTACTTC
18	.	TRBJ1-2	TRBV5-8	.	CASSLVPGPSYPMAGYTF	TGTGCCAGCAGCTTGGTTCCAGGACCGAGCTATCCTATGGCCGGCTACACCTTC
13	.	TRBJ1-1	TRBV30	.	CAWVTGGNTEAFF	TGTGCCTGGGTGACAGGTGGGAACACTGAAGCTTTCTTT
15	.	TRBJ1-1	TRBV7-9	.	CASSLDGPGLAEAFF	TGTGCCAGCAGCTTAGACGGGCCGGGGTTGGCTGAAGCTTTCTTT
15	TRBD1	TRBJ2-7	TRBV11-2	.	CASSFKWGQGQEQYF	TGTGCCAGCAGCTTTAAGTGGGGACAGGGCCAAGAGCAGTACTTC
14	.	TRBJ1-6	TRBV6-5	.	CASSGDLSNSPLHF	TGTGCCAGCAGTGGGGACTTATCCAATTCACCCCTCCACTTT
15	.	TRBJ1-5	TRBV19	.	CASSIYPYSNQPQHF	TGTGCCAGTAGTATATATCCTTATAGCAATCAGCCCCAGCATTTT
14	.	TRBJ1-3	TRBV6-1	few	CASSEQGLGNTIYF	TGTGCCAGCAGTGAACAGGGGTTGGGAAACACCATATATTTT
14	.	TRBJ2-2	TRBV7-3	.	CASSSGSRTGELFF	TGTGCCAGCAGCTCCGGAAGCCGCACCGGGGAGCTGTTTTTT
16	TRBD1	TRBJ1-1	TRBV5-1	.	CASSGWDRSKNTEAFF	TGCGCCAGCAGCGGATGGGACAGGTCAAAGAACACTGAAGCTTTCTTT
17	.	TRBJ1-2	TRBV21-1	few	CASSKEDRDRGEYGYTF	TGTGCCAGCAGCAAAGAGGATAGGGACAGGGGTGAGTATGGCTACACCTTC
16	.	TRBJ1-6	TRBV30	.	CAWSALSGTANSPLHF	TGTGCCTGGAGTGCTCTCTCCGGGACGGCGAATTCACCCCTCCACTTT
17	.	TRBJ2-7	TRBV19	.	CASSIAPLGMGVYEQYF	TGTGCCAGTAGTATCGCCCCCTTAGGAATGGGGGTCTACGAGCAGTACTTC
14	TRBD1	TRBJ2-7	TRBV7-2	few	CASSPRGTGSEQYF	TGTGCCAGCAGCCCAAGGGGGACAGGGAGCGAGCAGTACTTC
17	TRBD1	TRBJ2-3	TRBV4-2	.	CASSHGSTGRWTDTQYF	TGTGCCAGCAGCCACGGTTCGACAGGGCGATGGACAGATACGCAGTATTTT
17	TRBD2	TRBJ2-1	TRBV15	.	CATRGAGGLTSYNEQFF	TGTGCCACCAGAGGGGCGGGGGGGCTAACCTCCTACAATGAGCAGTTCTTC
21	.	TRBJ1-5	TRBV19	.	CASSPRTVADLPGGQGQPQHF	TGTGCCAGTAGTCCTCGTACCGTCGCCGACTTGCCTGGTGGTCAAGGTCAGCCCCAGCATTTT
17	TRBD1	TRBJ1-4	TRBV9	.	CASSVGRQGDLGEKLFF	TGTGCCAGCAGCGTAGGGCGACAGGGGGACTTGGGTGAAAAACTGTTTTTT
14	TRBD1	TRBJ1-6	TRBV5-4	few	CASSQGQGNSPLHF	TGTGCCAGCAGCCAAGGACAGGGGAATTCACCCCTCCACTTT
15	.	TRBJ2-1	TRBV9	few	CASSVEGRGENEQFF	TGTGCCAGCAGCGTAGAAGGCAGGGGAGAAAATGAGCAGTTCTTC
14	.	TRBJ2-4	TRBV4-2	.	CASSQDFNAAVQYF	TGTGCCAGCAGCCAAGATTTCAATGCTGCGGTTCAGTACTTC